The next 2 T cell receptor beta chains were all read from a single sample in a study of CD8+CD57+ T cells in acquired aplastic anemia. The study profiled TCR beta VDJ and CDR3 using genomic DNA as template. TCRdb used MiXCR to reprocess the reads, holding one entry per CDR3 protein. Of fewer than 150,000 distinct CDR3 sequences listed, 48% are singletons. The sample consisted of sorted CD4+, CD8+, or CD8+CD57+ T cells (not recorded which) from PBMCs. The receptors were gathered from a human donor in good health, serving as a control.

This clonotype was detected only once. This chain links TRBV7-9 with TRBJ1-1, with D unresolved. The V and J ends lost 5 bases and 7 bases respectively, with 11 bases between them. CDR3 length: 12 residues. The germline gives CDR1 SEHNR, CDR2 FQNEAQ (reference sequence). The CDR3 bases are TGTGCCAGCAGCATATGGGAGGGTGAAGCTTTCTTT. Translated: CASSIWEGEAFF.

In its sample, this clonotype was seen many times. This chain uses TRBV20-1 with TRBJ1-6; perhaps TRBD1 as D (5 bases). The CDR3 has 13 amino acids. The V and J ends lost 0 bases and 8 bases respectively, with 8 bases between them. CDR1 DFQATT and CDR2 SNEGSKA come from the germline V gene (reference sequence). CDR3 nucleotide sequence: TGCAGTGCTAGAGATATAGGGGATTCACCCCTCCACTTT. This sequence encodes CSARDIGDSPLHF.